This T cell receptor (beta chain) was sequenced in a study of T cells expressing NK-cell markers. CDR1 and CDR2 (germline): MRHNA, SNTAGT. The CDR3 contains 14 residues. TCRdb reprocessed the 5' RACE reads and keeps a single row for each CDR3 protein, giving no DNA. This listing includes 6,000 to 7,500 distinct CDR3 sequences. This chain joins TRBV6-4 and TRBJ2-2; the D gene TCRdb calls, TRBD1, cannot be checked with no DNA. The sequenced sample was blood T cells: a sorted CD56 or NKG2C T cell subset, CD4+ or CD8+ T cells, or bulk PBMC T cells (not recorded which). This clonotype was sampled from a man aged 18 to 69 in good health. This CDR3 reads CASSDRTGAGELFF.